This T cell receptor beta chain was found in a study of blood T cell repertoires in COVID-19. Study details: The United States, Italy and Spain were the sources of the acute and convalescent COVID-19 samples. Sample material is recorded as cDNA or gDNA derived from T cells, B-cell-depleted T cells, or PBMCs.

The CDR3 totals 15 residues. V was cut by 10 bases and J by 2 bases, with 18 bases left in between. In germline, CDR1 is SNHLY, CDR2 FYNNEI. Seattle cases were enrolled at active infection and followed longitudinally. Per the authors' pipeline: How many nucleated cells were present was estimated from reference gene primer amplification. The protocol was immunoSEQ multiplex PCR, while the TCRdb copy is restricted to in-frame clones and leaves out a portion. V and J calls and clone size are those listed in that table; D and trimming were worked out from the DNA. In the table there are 40,000 to 55,000 clones, just over 90% of which are singletons.

The sequence was obtained from a man over 45 with COVID-19, enrolled during active disease. Sequences were obtained from peripheral blood. V usage is TRBV2 and J usage is TRBJ1-3; weak D call: TRBD1 (6 bases). The CDR3 sequence: CATRRGDTTGNTIYF. DNA for the CDR3: TGTGCCACACGGCGGGGGGACACAACTGGAAACACCATATATTTT.